This T cell receptor beta chain was observed in a study of blood T cell repertoires in COVID-19. Study at large: Acute-phase and convalescent COVID-19 samples originated in the United States, Italy and Spain. From T cells, B-cell-depleted T cells, or PBMCs came the material, which was cDNA or gDNA.

From germline, CDR1 is SGHTA and CDR2 FQGTGA. The CDR3 has 15 amino acids. V lost 4 bases to trimming and J lost 0 bases, with 11 bases between them. Per the original methods: Quantification of nucleated cells was approximated via reference gene primer amplification. The repertoire was sequenced with immunoSEQ multiplex PCR; TCRdb's copy has only in-frame clones and lacks some. That table furnishes V, J and clone size, whereas the DNA furnished D and trimming. The sample comprises more than 200,000 clones, around 80% of which are singletons, and 7.4% rests with the top ten. Cohort assignment relied on participant-reported clinical history.

Sequenced: PBMCs or T cells enriched from blood (not recorded which). V usage is TRBV7-3 and J usage is TRBJ2-3, with D possibly TRBD1 on 6 matching bases. The source of this sequence is a woman aged 40-49 years with acute COVID-19. CDR3 residues: CASSSLDRSTDTQYF. As DNA, the CDR3 is TGTGCCAGCAGCTCCCTCGACAGGAGCACAGATACGCAGTATTTT.